The source of this T cell receptor beta chain is a study of human T cells and chemical hapten exposure. The CDR3 runs 14 residues. V was shortened by 3 bases and J by 8 bases, with 18 bases between the two germline ends. Germline V gene data show CDR1 as DFQATT and CDR2 as SNEGSKA (reference sequence). Described time point: patch test 1, 2 weeks after DPC sensitization. Described treatment: therapeutic diphenylcyclopropenone sensitization with weekly scalp DPC. TCRdb re-called the RACE reads with MiXCR, one entry per CDR3 protein. The sample lists some 380,000 distinct CDR3 sequences, around 4.8% occurring once.

The starting material was whole blood, obtained in connection with sensitization to the hapten diphenylcyclopropenone (DPC). The sequence was obtained from a woman aged 50 to 65 with alopecia areata. Some clones in this sample may be carry-over from other donors' samples. V usage is TRBV20-1 and J usage is TRBJ2-3; D may be TRBD2 (6 bases). CDR3 DNA sequence: TGCAGTGCTAGGGCGGAAGGGGACTGGAGTACGCAGTATTTT. Its translation: CSARAEGDWSTQYF.